A selection of T cell receptor beta chains follows, all from one sample in a study of CD8 T cells in Susac syndrome. TCRdb processed the immunoSEQ multiplex PCR reads anew with MiXCR; each CDR3 protein has one entry. This table has some 240,000 distinct CDR3 sequences, 96% appearing once. The sequencing input was CD4+ T cells from PBMCs. The receptors were sampled from a human donor with Susac syndrome. CDR3s include the opening cysteine and the closing phenylalanine or tryptophan. The size of a clone is reported for some rows only, either as once, few or many, or as a class for expanded clones.

clone_size	v_call	j_call	cdr3_aa
.	TRBV5-4	TRBJ1-2	CASSTPGQEADGYTF
.	TRBV6-6	TRBJ1-3	CASSYSTFGNTIYF
.	TRBV18	.	CASSPRSPSGTQFF
.	TRBV14	TRBJ2-3	CASSQVTSLAGTDTQYF
.	TRBV6-4	TRBJ2-2	CASSPEGGSDRDLTGELFF
.	TRBV2	TRBJ2-2	CASSGDRGTNTGELFF
.	TRBV2	TRBJ2-7	CASSEQGLAGFQYF
.	TRBV20-1	TRBJ1-4	CSARDREGGEKLFF
.	TRBV7-6	TRBJ1-4	CASSRTGETNEKLFF
.	TRBV29-1	TRBJ1-2	CSVEWSIVLRGYTF
.	TRBV30	TRBJ1-1	CAWSGILKPRQAFF
.	TRBV24-1	TRBJ2-1	CATSDWLGDEQFF
.	TRBV7-9	TRBJ2-1	CASSLGGSGMYNEQFF
once	TRBV20-1	TRBJ2-1	CSASGLGGWEQFF
.	TRBV12-3/TRBV12-4	TRBJ2-2	CASSRTGPTGELFF
.	TRBV6-5	TRBJ2-5	CASSKLETQYF
.	TRBV19	TRBJ2-6	CASSMDRGSYSGANVLTF
.	TRBV6-6	TRBJ2-1	CASSYDSGRGHEQFF
.	TRBV9	TRBJ2-7	CASSVDGSSYEQYF
.	TRBV20-1	TRBJ2-5	CSARLLGETQYF
.	TRBV29-1	TRBJ1-1	CSGNDWANTEAFF
once	TRBV2	TRBJ2-7	CASRRGAGPFAEQYF
.	TRBV5-1	TRBJ2-1	CASSSWVRDEQFF
.	TRBV29-1	TRBJ1-2	CSVKMAYGYTF
.	TRBV5-4	TRBJ2-1	CASSPPGSFGEQFF
.	TRBV29-1	TRBJ2-7	CSVDSGQVPEQYF
.	TRBV28	TRBJ1-5	CASSLPGQPQHF
.	TRBV29-1	TRBJ1-2	CSVRGVLYGYTF
.	TRBV12-3/TRBV12-4	TRBJ1-1	CASGLRGLMNTEAFF
.	TRBV5-1	TRBJ2-7	CASTSTLYEQYF
.	TRBV19	TRBJ2-1	CASAHQGSSSYNEQFF
.	TRBV20-1	TRBJ2-3	CSVPLAASTDTQYF
.	TRBV9	TRBJ2-6	CASSEDKSGANVLTF
.	TRBV30	TRBJ2-7	CASNRDRGQEQYF
.	TRBV29-1	TRBJ1-2	CSVEGLGRSNYGYTF
.	TRBV6-5	TRBJ1-2	CASSYHRDSYGYTF
.	TRBV27	TRBJ2-3	CASSNRLRTDTQYF
.	TRBV2	TRBJ1-2	CASSGLQGADGYTF
.	TRBV4-1	TRBJ1-1	CASSQDFRVAEAFF
once	TRBV14	TRBJ2-4	CASSPLGIMNIQYF
.	TRBV12-3/TRBV12-4	TRBJ1-5	CASRSLPNQPQHF
.	TRBV11-1	TRBJ2-2	CASSPPTSLFF
.	TRBV6-2/TRBV6-3	TRBJ2-4	CASRVYRGNIQYF
.	TRBV27	TRBJ1-2	CASSPPLGGVYGYTF
.	TRBV29-1	TRBJ2-1	CSAYRGVVNEQFF
.	TRBV6-2/TRBV6-3	TRBJ2-7	CASTLARTDSYEQYF
.	TRBV28	TRBJ1-3	CASRPQGASGNTIYF
.	TRBV3-1	TRBJ1-1	CASSRRGETEAFF
once	TRBV12-3/TRBV12-4	TRBJ2-5	CASSLGLYSQETQYF
.	TRBV7-9	TRBJ2-1	CASSLGRTDRSYNEQFF
once	TRBV15	TRBJ1-5	CATSRDWSASNQPQHF
.	TRBV10-3	TRBJ1-1	CAIRVGQANTEAFF
.	TRBV5-1	TRBJ2-7	CASTRLAGGPYEQYF
.	TRBV7-9	TRBJ2-7	CASSLAAIKDEQYF
.	TRBV11-2	TRBJ2-5	CASSLETRLQETQYF
.	TRBV29-1	TRBJ1-1	CSVHRRTEAFF
once	TRBV5-1	TRBJ2-4	CASSLDTIQYF
.	TRBV4-1	TRBJ2-1	CASSQEGAIYNEQFF
.	TRBV12-3/TRBV12-4	TRBJ1-5	CASSLGGGRQPQHF
.	TRBV5-1	TRBJ2-1	CASSSVSGRDHNEQFF